This T cell receptor beta chain was recorded in a study of cytomegalovirus exposure and HLA in healthy donors. Study conclusions and caveats: TCR beta V- and J-gene trimming was later associated with a missense DCLRE1C variant.

V was pared by 0 bases and J by 4 bases, with 2 bases of the junction left unmatched. The germline gives CDR1 SGHNT, CDR2 YYREEE (reference sequence). This CDR3 spans 15 amino acids. Only a few counts were recorded for this clone. Its target is unknown. The PCR used 60 Vbeta and 13 Jbeta primers. Some clones are missing from TCRdb's copy, which holds only in-frame ones; the method was immunoSEQ multiplex PCR. The table records some 76,000 clones, roughly four fifths of them present only once. Sequenced material: PBMCs. The sequence was obtained from a male donor in good health and CMV-seropositive. This chain links TRBV5-4 with TRBJ2-7; TRBD2 matches 12 bases. CDR3 in amino acids: CASSLETSGSYEQYF. The CDR3 DNA is TGTGCCAGCAGCTTGGAGACTAGCGGGAGTTACGAGCAGTACTTC.